Below are 16 T cell receptor beta chains sequenced from a single sample in a study of T-cell reconstitution after alpha-beta-depleted transplantation in children. During its preparation, the TCRbeta library received unique molecular identifiers. TCRdb used MiXCR to reprocess the PCR reads, holding one entry per CDR3 protein. The sample lists 170,000 or so distinct CDR3 sequences; around 6.8% were seen once. Sequencing was performed on PBMCs from the stem cell graft donor, taken from the stem cell graft. Receptors were obtained from a human donor who donated a stem cell graft to a child with Wiskott-Aldrich syndrome.

This clonotype appeared many times. The chain uses TRBV5-1 and TRBJ2-5, with a possible D match to TRBD2 (6 bases). The CDR3 runs 15 residues. CDR1 SGHRS and CDR2 YFSETQ come from the germline V gene. Trimming took 4 bases from V and 1 from J, leaving 14 bases between them. The CDR3 DNA follows: TGCGCCAGCAGCACTATGGGGGGTCCCCAAGAGACCCAGTACTTC. Amino acids: CASSTMGGPQETQYF.

This clonotype was detected many times. In nucleotides, the CDR3 is TGCAGCGGGGGTAGGGGTAGGCAAGAGACCCAGTACTTC. Residues: CSGGRGRQETQYF. The rearrangement uses TRBV29-1 and TRBJ2-5; a weak D match, TRBD1 (5 bases). V lost 7 bases to trimming and J lost 2 bases, with 14 bases between them. Germline-derived CDR1 and CDR2 are SQVTM and ANQGSEA. This CDR3 spans 13 amino acids. The whole variable domain, remainder taken from reference TRBV29-1 and TRBJ2-5, is SAVISQKPSRDICQRGTSLTIQCQVDSQVTMMFWYRQQPGQSLTLIATANQGSEATYESGFVIDKFPISRPNLTFSTLTVSNMSPEDSSIYLCSGGRGRQETQYFGPGTRLLVL.

This clonotype has ten or more counts. The rearrangement joins TRBV16 to TRBJ1-2, with D unclear. This CDR3 spans 17 amino acids. The V end lost 4 bases, the J end lost 0 bases, and 18 bases lay between the germline ends. In germline, CDR1 is KGHSY, CDR2 FQNENV. CDR3 nucleotides: TGTGCCAGCAGCCTTCAACTGGGGAGGTTCGCTAACTATGGCTACACCTTC. Translation: CASSLQLGRFANYGYTF.

V and J are TRBV7-2 and TRBJ1-4; D is uncertain. The V gene's germline CDR1 is SGHTA and CDR2 FQGNSA. Deletions cut 5 bases from V and 7 bases from J, with 8 bases between. The CDR3 sequence is 12 residues long. CDR3 in amino acids: CASSPRGEKLFF. CDR3 sequence (DNA): TGTGCCAGCAGCCCCCGGGGTGAAAAACTGTTTTTT.

The chain is built from TRBV7-2 and TRBJ2-2; TRBD2 might be the D (5 bases). V gave up 2 bases and J gave up 7 bases, with 17 bases separating them. Germline loops: CDR1 SGHTA, CDR2 FQGNSA. The CDR3 is made up of 16 amino acids. The CDR3 DNA reads TGTGCCAGCAGCTTAAATCCGGGGAGTCTAGGCGGGGAGCTGTTTTTT. Protein product: CASSLNPGSLGGELFF.

This clonotype was observed many times. The CDR3, as DNA: TGTGCCAGCACCCAGAGGGTGAACTATGGCTACACCTTC. It is translated as CASTQRVNYGYTF. The chain recombines TRBV6-5 with TRBJ1-2; D not resolved. Between the trimmed V and J ends, which lost 7 bases and 2 bases, there was a span of 11 bases. Germline V lookup: CDR1 MNHEY, CDR2 SVGAGI. The CDR3 extends over 13 amino acids.

This clonotype was found many times. The rearrangement joins TRBV5-1 to TRBJ1-1; 7 bases line up with TRBD1. The CDR3 has 16 residues. Germline CDR1 and CDR2: SGHRS and YFSETQ. The J segment lost 2 bases and the V segment lost 4 bases, leaving 11 bases of the junction unmatched. The CDR3 protein is CASSPNPTGSNTEAFF. The CDR3 region has the DNA TGCGCCAGCAGCCCAAACCCGACAGGGTCTAACACTGAAGCTTTCTTT. Full variable domain (outside the CDR3, taken from reference TRBV5-1 and TRBJ1-1): KAGVTQTPRYLIKTRGQQVTLSCSPISGHRSVSWYQQTPGQGLQFLFEYFSETQRNKGNFPGRFSGRQFSNSRSEMNVSTLELGDSALYLCASSPNPTGSNTEAFFGQGTRLTVV.

This clonotype was seen many times. This chain joins TRBV29-1 and TRBJ2-2; unclear D gene. Trimming removed 4 bases from V and 3 bases from J, with 6 bases in between. Germline CDR1 reads SQVTM; CDR2 reads ANQGSEA. The CDR3 spans 12 residues. The CDR3 is CSVVGYTGELFF. The CDR3 nucleotides read TGCAGCGTTGTAGGGTACACCGGGGAGCTGTTTTTT.

The rearrangement joins TRBV28 to TRBJ2-3; maybe TRBD2 (7 bases). The length of the CDR3 is 18 residues. The germline CDR1 and CDR2 sequences are MDHEN and SYDVKM. The germline V and J ends were trimmed by 5 bases and 2 bases, with 23 bases remaining between them. The CDR3 spells CASSQRAGRGEVTDTQYF. CDR3 nucleotides: TGTGCCAGCAGTCAGCGGGCAGGGAGGGGGGAAGTCACAGATACGCAGTATTTT. The entire variable domain, with the rest obtained from reference TRBV28 and TRBJ2-3, is as follows: DVKVTQSSRYLVKRTGEKVFLECVQDMDHENMFWYRQDPGLGLRLIYFSYDVKMKEKGDIPEGYSVSREKKERFSLILESASTNQTSMYLCASSQRAGRGEVTDTQYFGPGTRLTVL.

There are many counts of this clonotype. The chain is built from TRBV5-1 and TRBJ1-1; D unresolved. Trimming took off 0 bases at V and 4 bases at J, with 16 bases between the two ends. Germline V gene lookup returns CDR1 SGHRS and CDR2 YFSETQ. The CDR3 runs to 16 residues. CDR3 bases: TGCGCCAGCAGCTTGGGGGGTCCGGGAATAGGCACTGAAGCTTTCTTT. It codes for CASSLGGPGIGTEAFF.

This clonotype was seen many times. The J gene is TRBJ2-1, the V gene TRBV6-5, with 9 bases fitting TRBD2. The CDR3 sequence is 17 residues long. V lost 5 bases, J lost 5 bases, and 13 bases stayed unmatched. Per the germline V gene, CDR1 is MNHEY and CDR2 is SVGAGI. The CDR3 reads CASSRGGSGGSHNEQFF. CDR3 coding DNA: TGTGCCAGCAGTCGAGGGGGCAGCGGGGGGTCCCACAATGAGCAGTTCTTC.

The chain recombines TRBV5-6 with TRBJ1-2; 8 bases align to TRBD1. V lost 9 bases to trimming and J lost 8 bases; unmatched junction nucleotides: 15. In germline, CDR1 is SGHDT, CDR2 YYEEEE. There are 14 residues in the CDR3. The DNA of the CDR3 is TGTGCCATGGGCCCCGGGCAGGGGGCGGTCGGCTACACCTTC. Its protein product is CAMGPGQGAVGYTF.

The J gene is TRBJ2-7, the V gene TRBV13; 9 positions match TRBD1. The CDR3 spans 17 residues. The germline gives CDR1 PRHDT, CDR2 FYEKMQ (reference sequence). CDR3 in amino acids: CTRSSTGGDPLYYEQYF. The CDR3 DNA reads TGTACCCGCAGCTCCACAGGGGGCGACCCCCTTTACTACGAGCAGTACTTC.

This clonotype appeared a few times. The chain recombines TRBV11-1 with TRBJ2-6; D is unclear. The V end was cut by 2 bases, the J end by 0 bases, with 14 bases between. The CDR3 extends over 18 amino acids. Germline loops: CDR1 SGHAT, CDR2 FQDESV (reference sequence). The CDR3 protein is CASSLNRPVGSGANVLTF. The CDR3 DNA sequence: TGTGCCAGCAGCTTAAATCGGCCGGTGGGCTCTGGGGCCAACGTCCTGACTTTC.

Notes on this clonotype: The junction departs from germline at one end; a sequencing error may be responsible. This chain joins TRBV20-1 and TRBJ2-1; perhaps TRBD2 as D (6 bases). The CDR3 is 17 amino acids. Germline assignment: CDR1 DFQATT and CDR2 SNEGSKA (reference sequence). CDR3 sequence: CCAHISGGALGYNEQFF. CDR3 sequence (DNA): TGCTGTGCTCATATTAGCGGAGGAGCTCTCGGGTACAATGAGCAGTTCTTC.

The genes are TRBV7-2 and TRBJ1-1; no clear D gene. The CDR3 runs to 14 residues. Trimming removed 1 base from V and 5 bases from J, with 11 bases in between. The germline V gene encodes CDR1 SGHTA and CDR2 FQGNSA. The CDR3: CASSLVGLGTEAFF. CDR3 DNA: TGTGCCAGCAGCTTAGTAGGATTGGGAACTGAAGCTTTCTTT.